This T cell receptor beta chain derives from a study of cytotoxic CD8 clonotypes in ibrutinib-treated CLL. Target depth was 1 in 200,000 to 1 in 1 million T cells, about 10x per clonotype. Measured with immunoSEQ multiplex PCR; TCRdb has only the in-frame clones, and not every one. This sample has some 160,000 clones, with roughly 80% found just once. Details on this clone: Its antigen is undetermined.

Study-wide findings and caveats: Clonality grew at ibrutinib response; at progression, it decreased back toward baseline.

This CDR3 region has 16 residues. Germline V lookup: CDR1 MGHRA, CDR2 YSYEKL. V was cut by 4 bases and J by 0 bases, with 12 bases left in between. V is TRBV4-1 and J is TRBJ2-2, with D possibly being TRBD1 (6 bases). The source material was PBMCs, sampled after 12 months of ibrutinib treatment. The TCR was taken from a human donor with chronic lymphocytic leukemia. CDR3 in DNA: TGCGCCAGCAGCCTTACCGGGACAACGAACACCGGGGAGCTGTTTTTT. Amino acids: CASSLTGTTNTGELFF.